This TCR beta chain emerged from a study of blood T cell repertoires in COVID-19 (dated by TCRdb to the early 2020s). Study-level background: Samples from collaborators originated in the United States, Italy and Spain and spanned both the acute and convalescent phases of COVID-19. The repertoires were made available in a free public database intended to serve as a resource for research on the immune response to SARS-CoV-2. The dataset comprised deeply sampled blood TCRbeta repertoires from subjects exposed to, actively infected with, or recovered from COVID-19. Where HLA class I and class II types were available, the types were taken from metadata supplied by the sample provider, not from assay-based typing. Nearly every sample came with metadata listing a de-identified subject ID, COVID-19 status, age in years and sex. The material from the prospective study consisted of cDNA or gDNA derived from T cells, B-cell-depleted T cells, or PBMCs. The samples were drawn from two sources: the first 160 participants of the ongoing ImmuneRACE study, and about 1,300 subjects contributed by 6 global collaborators.

One collaborating source in Seattle enrolled patients while the patients were actively infected and followed the patients over time throughout the course of disease. The collaborating institutions used their own protocols to collect whole blood in K2EDTA tubes. Collaborator samples were shipped for TCRbeta analysis as frozen whole blood, isolated PBMCs, or DNA extracted from either sample type. What the study reported, not specific to this receptor: The amount of clinical and demographic metadata varied by source and participant and was provided uncurated.

Turning to this clone: There is no known antigen for this receptor. No base quality information exists; no much larger clone differs at one position.

TCRbeta CDR3 regions were amplified from genomic DNA using the immunoSEQ Assay, a bias-controlled multiplex PCR. Per the authors' processing: The number of nucleated cells in each sample was estimated from the amplification of reference gene primers within the assay. To quantify the absolute abundance of each unique TCRbeta CDR3 rearrangement, sequence reads were collapsed and filtered. Productive Simpson clonality was computed per sample as the square root of Simpson's diversity index over productive rearrangements. TCRdb's version of the immuneACCESS table is confined to in-frame rearrangements and falls short of the full clone set. An unresolved V gene accounts for under half of the shortfall where checked; the remainder is of unknown origin. V, J and clone size were drawn from that table, and D and trimming were deduced from the DNA. The table for this sample lists 100,000 to 150,000 clones; around 88% of them were counted only once. The biggest ten clones account for around 4.5% of the sample.

The sample consisted of peripheral blood. The sequence was obtained from a man between 60 and 75 years old with COVID-19, enrolled during active disease.

The encoded CDR3 is CASSGGAGEQDTQYF. The DNA reads TGTGCCAGCAGTGGGGGGGCAGGGGAGCAAGATACGCAGTATTTT. The chain couples TRBV27 to TRBJ2-3; TRBD2 is possibly the D segment (7 matching bases). CDR3 length: 15 amino acids, cysteine to phenylalanine. The read is trimmed to its CDR3 DNA, 45 bases read in frame from base 1. The trim is 5 bases for V and 5 bases for J, with a gap of 17 bases between the germline ends. CDR1 and CDR2 (MNHEY, SMNVEV) derive from the germline V gene (reference sequence).